This T cell receptor (beta chain) originates from a study of human T cells and chemical hapten exposure. Looking at the study overall: Women made up most patients, who had alopecia areata, totalis or universalis. TCR yield per sample varied, mainly due to pooled library volumes.

Germline V gene lookup returns CDR1 SQVTM and CDR2 ANQGSEA. V shed 3 bases and J shed 3 bases, with 6 bases lying between them. The CDR3 is 11 residues long. This clonotype was seen only a few times. During construction of the library, unique molecular identifiers were attached to individual cDNA molecules for quantitative, reproducible TCR counting. Original processing methods: A typical sample had roughly 96,000 TCRs, with roughly 23,224 to 690,600 overall. MiXCR was run by TCRdb on the RACE reads, yielding one entry per CDR3 protein. The V and J calls were determined by TCRdb, not by the authors. The sample lists tens of thousands of distinct CDR3 sequences, over 9.5% occurring once. Time point given: patch test 1, 2 weeks after DPC sensitization. Treatment described: therapeutic diphenylcyclopropenone sensitization with weekly scalp DPC.

The chain is built from TRBV29-1 and TRBJ2-7; D call uncertain. This receptor was taken from a man aged 40-49 years with alopecia areata. Some clones in this sample may be carry-over from other donors' samples. The sequences come from whole blood, collected in connection with sensitization to the hapten diphenylcyclopropenone (DPC). The CDR3 here is CSVDLGYEQYF. CDR3 bases: TGCAGCGTTGATTTGGGCTACGAGCAGTACTTC.